This T cell receptor (beta chain) was found in a study of blood T cell repertoires in COVID-19. At the level of the study: The samples span acute and convalescent COVID-19 from the United States, Italy and Spain. PBMCs, B-cell-depleted T cells, or T cells provided the cDNA or gDNA that made up the material.

CDR3 length: 13 amino acids. Deletions cut 2 bases from V and 6 bases from J, with 11 bases between. Per germline, CDR1 MNHEY and CDR2 SVGEGT. Seattle patients were enrolled while actively infected and followed longitudinally. In the original processing: Reference gene primer amplification yielded estimated nucleated cell counts. Clones were sequenced by immunoSEQ multiplex PCR, and TCRdb holds only the in-frame ones, with some missing. That table gives V, J and clone size, and the DNA gave D and trimming. The sample has around 310,000 clones, approximately 90% seen once. The chain combines TRBV6-2 or TRBV6-3 with TRBJ2-7; possible D gene TRBD2, 5 bases. What was sequenced was peripheral blood. The TCR was taken from a woman in her 30s with COVID-19, enrolled during active disease. CDR3 coding DNA: TGTGCCAGCAGTTACGGATGGAGCGGCGAGCAGTACTTC. This gives the protein CASSYGWSGEQYF.